The 9 T cell receptor beta chains below were found in one sample sequenced in a study of blood T cell repertoires in COVID-19. Data came from immunoSEQ multiplex PCR; TCRdb stores just in-frame clones and leaves some out. The table has about 400,000 clones, 85% to 90% seen once. The source material was PBMCs or T cells enriched from blood (not recorded which). The origin of the receptors is a woman aged 45 to 65 who had recovered from COVID-19.

This clone was seen only once. The chain recombines TRBV5-4 with TRBJ1-2; unclear D gene. V lost 0 bases and J lost 4, with 7 bases in between. Germline loops: CDR1 SGHNT, CDR2 YYREEE (reference sequence). This CDR3 has 13 amino acids. The CDR3 is CASSLANSYGYTF. CDR3 sequence (DNA): TGTGCCAGCAGCTTGGCCAACAGCTATGGCTACACCTTC.

J is TRBJ2-6 and V is TRBV3-1 (or the pseudogene TRBV3-2); D not resolved. CDR1 and CDR2 (germline): LGHDT, YNNKEL (reference sequence). The length of the CDR3 is 17 residues. Trimming stripped 7 bases from V and 0 bases from J, with 16 bases between. In DNA form, the CDR3 reads TGTGCCAGCACCCATATTCGACAAGGCTCTGGGGCCAACGTCCTGACTTTC. Protein sequence: CASTHIRQGSGANVLTF.

This sequence joins TRBV25-1 and TRBJ1-1, with D unclear. With 9 bases removed from V and 7 bases from J, the gap between germline ends came to 9 bases. The germline gives CDR1 MGHDK, CDR2 SYGVNS. The CDR3 runs to 10 residues. CDR3 region: CASQGSEAFF. The CDR3 region has the DNA TGTGCCAGTCAAGGGAGTGAAGCTTTCTTT.

The chain couples TRBV5-6 to TRBJ2-1, with D possibly TRBD1 on 5 matching bases. In germline, CDR1 is SGHDT, CDR2 YYEEEE. V lost 4 bases and J 8 bases, leaving 10 bases between the germline ends. The CDR3 is made up of 12 amino acids. The CDR3 here is CASSLGPDEQFF. As DNA, the CDR3 is TGTGCCAGCAGCCTGGGGCCAGATGAGCAGTTCTTC.

The count of this clone is one. V gene TRBV12-3 or TRBV12-4 combines with J gene TRBJ2-2, with a tentative D call TRBD2 (6 bases). This CDR3 is 12 amino acids long. Trimming took off 4 bases at V and 8 bases at J, with 8 bases between the two ends. CDR3 sequence: CASSSGGGELFF. CDR3 bases: TGTGCCAGCAGTTCCGGGGGTGGGGAGCTGTTTTTT.

J is TRBJ2-5 and V is TRBV30; TRBD2 agrees at 9 bases. With V trimmed by 5 bases and J by 5 bases, 9 bases remained unmatched. This CDR3 comprises 14 residues. The V gene's germline CDR1 is GTSNPN and CDR2 SVGIG (reference sequence). The CDR3 bases are TGTGCCTGGGGCTTGCGGGGGGGCCTTGAGACCCAGTACTTC. It yields the protein CAWGLRGGLETQYF. The full variable domain, with the rest looked up from reference TRBV30 and TRBJ2-5, is SQTIHQWPATLVQPVGSPLSLECTVEGTSNPNLYWYRQAAGRGLQLLFYSVGIGQISSEVPQNLSASRPQDRQFILSSKKLLLSDSGFYLCAWGLRGGLETQYFGPGTRLLVL.

The chain recombines TRBV7-9 with TRBJ1-2; TRBD1 aligns across 7 bases. Unmatched junction bases numbered 10, after V lost 3 bases and J lost 9 bases. The germline gives CDR1 SEHNR, CDR2 FQNEAQ (reference sequence). The CDR3 has 14 amino acids. CDR3 sequence: CASSFGTVLLSYTF. CDR3 nucleotides: TGTGCCAGCAGCTTCGGGACAGTATTGTTAAGCTACACCTTC.

This clone was detected once. The chain combines TRBV7-9 with TRBJ1-1; the match to TRBD1 covers 7 bases. CDR1 is SEHNR and CDR2 is FQNEAQ in the germline V gene (reference sequence). CDR3 size: 15 residues. The trim removed 4 bases at V and 5 bases at J, leaving 10 bases unmatched. CDR3 in amino acids: CASSSPDRVSTEAFF. DNA for the CDR3: TGTGCCAGCAGCTCGCCTGACAGGGTCTCAACTGAAGCTTTCTTT.

The V call is TRBV20-1, the J call TRBJ2-5; D uncertain. This CDR3 is built from 11 residues. Between the trimmed V and J ends, which lost 2 bases and 5 bases, there was a span of 6 bases. The V gene's germline CDR1 is DFQATT and CDR2 SNEGSKA (reference sequence). The CDR3 bases are TGCAGTGCTAGACAGGCGGAGACCCAGTACTTC. Its protein product is CSARQAETQYF.